Shown below are 3 T cell receptor beta chains from a single sample sequenced in a study of shared clonotypes between healthy human individuals. In the naive CD8 group, cells lacked CD45RO and were positively selected for CCR7, so terminally differentiated effector memory CD45RA+ cells were left out. The protocol was immunoSEQ multiplex PCR, while the TCRdb copy is restricted to in-frame clones and leaves out a portion. Seen here are about 2.2 million clones, about 92% observed once, and the top ten hold approximately 1.7%. Sequencing was performed on naive CD8+ T cells from PBMCs. These receptors all come from a man in his late teens or twenties in good health. Some clones in this sample may be carry-over from other donors' samples.

CDR3 nucleotide sequence: TGTGCCAGCTCCCCAGAGACCCGCTACGAGCAGTACTTC. Protein product: CASSPETRYEQYF. This chain connects TRBV7-6 to TRBJ2-7; the D is unclear. In germline, CDR1 is SGHVS, CDR2 FNYEAQ. V was trimmed by 8 bases and J by 3 bases, leaving 14 bases between them. CDR3 size: 13 residues.

This clone was picked up a small number of times. This chain joins TRBV19 and TRBJ1-2, with 8 bases matching TRBD1. With 6 bases clipped from V and 8 bases from J, the junction kept 11 bases outside the gene matches. Germline V gene sequence: CDR1 LNHDA, CDR2 SQIVND (reference sequence). The CDR3 is 14 residues long. The CDR3 bases are TGTGCCAGTAGCCCAGGGGGCGGCCGGGTCGGCTACACCTTC. Protein sequence: CASSPGGGRVGYTF. Supplemented by reference TRBV19 and TRBJ1-2, the full variable domain reads DGGITQSPKYLFRKEGQNVTLSCEQNLNHDAMYWYRQDPGQGLRLIYYSQIVNDFQKGDIAEGYSVSREKKESFPLTVTSAQKNPTAFYLCASSPGGGRVGYTFGSGTRLTVV.

This chain's CDR3 is CASSLVASGRDEQFF. The CDR3 DNA is TGTGCCAGCAGCTTAGTCGCTAGCGGGAGAGATGAGCAGTTCTTC. The J gene is TRBJ2-1, the V gene TRBV7-2; the match to TRBD2 covers 10 bases. The CDR3 loop spans 15 amino acids. The V gene's germline CDR1 is SGHTA and CDR2 FQGNSA. V shed 1 base, J shed 8 bases, and the junction held 5 bases outside the gene matches.